Given below is one T cell receptor beta chain in context. The germline gives CDR1 MNHEY, CDR2 SVGAGI. Trimming removed 10 bases from V and 3 bases from J, with 16 bases in between. The CDR3 spans 13 residues. TCRdb's copy holds only in-frame clones and misses some; the assay was immunoSEQ multiplex PCR. This table holds 40,000 to 50,000 clones, more than 80% found once. The data stem from a study of T cell changes during pregnancy in multiple sclerosis. The gene calls are TRBV6-5 and TRBJ2-7, with D possibly TRBD2 on 5 matching bases. The sequencing here drew on CD4+ T cells from peripheral blood mononuclear cells, taken before pregnancy. The TCR originated in a female donor with multiple sclerosis, enrolled in a pregnancy study. In DNA, the CDR3 is TGTGCCACCGTGAGCGGAGCCAGCTACGAGCAGTACTTC. It is translated as CATVSGASYEQYF.